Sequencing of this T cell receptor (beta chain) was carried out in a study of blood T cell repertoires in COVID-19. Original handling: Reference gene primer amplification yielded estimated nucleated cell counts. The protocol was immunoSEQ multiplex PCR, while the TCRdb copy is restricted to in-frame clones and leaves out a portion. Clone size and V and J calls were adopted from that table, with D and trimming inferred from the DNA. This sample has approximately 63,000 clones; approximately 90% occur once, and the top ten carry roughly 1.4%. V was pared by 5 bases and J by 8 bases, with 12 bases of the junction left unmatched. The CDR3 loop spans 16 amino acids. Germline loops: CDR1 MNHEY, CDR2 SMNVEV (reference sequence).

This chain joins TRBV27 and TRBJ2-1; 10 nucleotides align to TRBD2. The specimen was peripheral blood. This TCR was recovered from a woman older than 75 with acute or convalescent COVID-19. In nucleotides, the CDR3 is TGTGCCAGCAGTACCTACCAGCGGGGGGGCAAGGATGAGCAGTTCTTC. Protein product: CASSTYQRGGKDEQFF.